Each of the 20 T cell receptor beta chains below was sequenced from the same sample in a study of tumor and adjacent non-tumor tissue in lung cancer. RNA was extracted from bulk tissue without any cell sorting. Three rounds of nested PCR, following a modified ARM-PCR protocol, produced the TCRbeta library. TCRdb re-derived calls from the multiplex PCR reads in MiXCR, one entry per CDR3 protein. The sample contains approximately 79,000 distinct CDR3 sequences, roughly 72% of which appear only once. The material sequenced was lung tumor tissue. These receptor sequences come from a woman aged 40-49 years with non-small cell lung cancer.

A note on this clonotype: Its ends do not fully match the called genes, so a read error is possible. This sequence joins TRBV6-5 and TRBJ2-1; the D gene is possibly TRBD2 (5 bases). Looked up from germline, CDR1 is MNHEY and CDR2 is SVGAGI. The CDR3 consists of 15 residues. CDR3 loop: CASSCSNPASGEQFF. For the CDR3, the DNA is TGTGCCAGTAGTTGCTCGAATCCTGCGAGCGGTGAGCAGTTCTTC.

Worth noting for this clonotype: The junction departs from germline at one end; a sequencing error may be responsible. The chain has TRBV11-3 and TRBJ2-1, with 7 bases matching TRBD2. CDR1 SGHNT and CDR2 YENEEA come from the germline V gene. The CDR3 is made up of 18 amino acids. The CDR3 DNA follows: TGTGCCAGCGGCCTCGGACTAGTCGTGGGTGGCTCCTACAATGAGCTGTTCTTC. This translates into CASGLGLVVGGSYNELFF.

About this clonotype: The CDR3 does not close with the conserved phenylalanine or tryptophan, likely indicating a read error. The chain has TRBV4-1 and TRBJ1-2, with unresolved D. V shed 3 bases and J shed 8 bases, with 16 bases lying between them. The CDR3 consists of 14 residues. Germline V CDR1 and CDR2: MGHRA, YSYEKL. The CDR3 DNA follows: TGCGCCAGCAGCCAGGCCATGGGATTAGGCGGCTACACCCTC. It translates to CASSQAMGLGGYTL.

Details on this clonotype: At one end, the junction sequence differs from germline, possibly due to a read error. The CDR3 sequence is CVSSSCPGEYSEQFF. CDR3 nucleotides: TGTGTCAGCAGCTCCTGCCCCGGGGAGTACAGTGAGCAGTTCTTC. The gene calls are TRBV11-3 and TRBJ2-1; D is possibly TRBD2 (5 bases). Germline V gives CDR1 SGHNT, CDR2 YENEEA. The CDR3 extends over 15 amino acids. Full variable domain (rest looked up from reference TRBV11-3 and TRBJ2-1): EAGVVQSPRYKIIEKKQPVAFWCNPISGHNTLYWYLQNLGQGPELLIRYENEEAVDDSQLPKDRFSAERLKGVDSTLKIQPAELGDSAVYLCVSSSCPGEYSEQFFGPGTRLTVL.

Concerning this clonotype itself: At one of its ends the junction is not consistent with the germline gene, which may arise from a read error. The chain employs TRBV11-2 and TRBJ2-5; no reliable D call. This CDR3 has 16 amino acids. Germline CDR1 is SGHAT and CDR2 is FQNNGV. CDR3 amino acids: CANSFTNVGIGEIRYF. The CDR3 bases are TGTGCCAACAGCTTCACAAACGTGGGGATCGGAGAGATCCGGTACTTC.

To note about this clonotype: At one boundary the junction diverges from the germline segment, which might be a read error. The chain employs TRBV30 and TRBJ2-1, with 7 bases lining up with TRBD1. The V gene's germline CDR1 is GTSNPN and CDR2 SVGIG (reference sequence). The CDR3 totals 17 residues. The CDR3 region is CAWSDGKGGAGRYEEFF. CDR3 DNA: TGTGCCTGGAGTGATGGGAAAGGGGGCGCGGGTCGGTATGAGGAGTTCTTC.

This clonotype was seen at least ten times. This chain uses TRBV5-1 with TRBJ2-5, with D unresolved. Trimming removed 3 bases at V and 1 base at J, with 10 bases between. CDR1 and CDR2 (germline): SGHRS, YFSETQ. The CDR3 runs 14 residues. The CDR3 is CASSYNRVQETQYF. The CDR3 coding sequence is TGCGCCAGCAGCTATAACAGAGTCCAAGAGACCCAGTACTTC.

As to this clonotype: Likely a read error: the CDR3 ends without its conserved phenylalanine or tryptophan. The chain links TRBV13 to TRBJ2-3; 8 bases match TRBD2. Germline V lookup: CDR1 PRHDT, CDR2 FYEKMQ (reference sequence). Losses at the gene ends were 11 bases for V and 0 bases for J; bases not matched to a gene: 4. The CDR3 covers 13 residues. The chain's CDR3 is CAAGRASTDTQYL. In DNA form, the CDR3 reads TGTGCCGCCGGGAGGGCAAGCACAGATACGCAGTATCTT.

The J gene is TRBJ2-2, the V gene TRBV11-2, with D tentatively TRBD2 (6 bases). From germline, CDR1 is SGHAT and CDR2 FQNNGV. The CDR3 runs to 15 residues. Trimming cost V 1 base and J 10 bases, with 16 bases left between them. The CDR3 DNA sequence: TGTGCCAGCAGCTTAGGGCTAGCGACTACGGAGGAGCTGTTTTTT. Encoded protein: CASSLGLATTEELFF. The full variable domain, rest sourced from reference TRBV11-2 and TRBJ2-2, is EAGVAQSPRYKIIEKRQSVAFWCNPISGHATLYWYQQILGQGPKLLIQFQNNGVVDDSQLPKDRFSAERLKGVDSTLKIQPAKLEDSAVYLCASSLGLATTEELFFGEGSRLTVL.

About this clonotype itself: An end of the junction does not agree with germline; a read error may underlie this. This chain connects TRBV4-1 to TRBJ2-7; 8 nucleotides agree with TRBD1. The CDR3 length is 16 residues. CDR1 is MGHRA, CDR2 YSYEKL, per germline. The CDR3 spells CSSSQDWRTGRYEQYF. In DNA, the CDR3 is TGCTCCAGCAGCCAAGACTGGAGGACAGGGCGGTACGAGCAATACTTC.

This clonotype was seen only once. The chain carries TRBV12-3 or TRBV12-4 and TRBJ2-3, with D perhaps matching TRBD2 (6 bases). This CDR3 contains 16 residues. The V end was cut by 5 bases, the J end by 4 bases, with 19 bases between. CDR3 nucleotide sequence: TGTGCCAGCAGTCCCGGGGTAGCTTGGAGGGCAGATACGCAGTATTTT. Translating it yields CASSPGVAWRADTQYF.

This clonotype was seen once. The junction shows a germline mismatch at one end, possibly a read error. This rearrangement joins TRBV28 to TRBJ1-5; 8 nucleotides line up with TRBD1. The CDR3 runs to 18 residues. The germline gives CDR1 MDHEN, CDR2 SYDVKM. The CDR3 DNA is TGTGCCGGCAGTTTAGATACGGCAGGGGGCTTAAGTAATCAGCCCCAGCATTTT. It codes for CAGSLDTAGGLSNQPQHF.

Of note for this clonotype: Relative to the germline gene, one junction end is altered; a read error may explain this. The J gene is TRBJ2-2, the V gene TRBV20-1, with D possibly being TRBD1 or TRBD2 (5 bases each). Germline CDR1 reads DFQATT; CDR2 reads SNEGSKA (reference sequence). This CDR3 comprises 13 residues. The CDR3 DNA reads TGCAGTGCCACGTGGGGGAACACTGGGGAGCCGTTTTTT. Its protein is CSATWGNTGEPFF.

There are many counts of this clonotype. The chain is built from TRBV4-2 and TRBJ2-7, with a tentative D call TRBD1 (6 bases). CDR1 is LGHNA and CDR2 is YNFKEQ in the germline V gene. Trimming pared 0 bases from V and 2 bases from J, leaving 11 bases between. The CDR3 extends over 15 amino acids. Written as DNA, the CDR3 is TGTGCCAGCAGCCAAGAGGAGAACAGGGCCTACGAGCAGTACTTC. This gives the protein CASSQEENRAYEQYF.

This clonotype was seen a handful of times. At one boundary the junction diverges from the germline segment, which might be a read error. This chain joins TRBV7-8 and TRBJ1-2; 7 bases fit TRBD1. The CDR3 extends over 14 amino acids. Germline-derived CDR1 and CDR2 are SGHVS and FQNEAQ. The CDR3: CASSLATGTFGHTF. The CDR3 nucleotides are TGTGCCAGCAGCTTAGCGACAGGGACCTTTGGCCACACCTTC.

With respect to this clonotype: This sequence may be a read error, since a much larger clone differs from it by one base. Since the CDR3 does not end with the conserved phenylalanine or tryptophan, this likely comes from a read error. The chain carries TRBV20-1 and TRBJ2-5; maybe TRBD1 (6 bases). The germline V and J ends were trimmed by 6 bases and 5 bases, with 22 bases remaining between them. The CDR3 contains 15 residues. The germline CDR1 and CDR2 sequences are DFQATT and SNEGSKA (reference sequence). CDR3 in amino acids: CSAQGPQGIGETQYL. CDR3 DNA: TGCAGTGCCCAGGGGCCGCAGGGCATAGGCGAGACCCAGTACTTG.

The chain is built from TRBV11-3 and TRBJ2-7; 14 bases line up with TRBD2. The CDR3 consists of 15 residues. Unmatched junction bases numbered 9, after V lost 9 bases and J lost 5 bases. The V gene's germline CDR1 is SGHNT and CDR2 YENEEA. The CDR3 region is CASSHGLAGGHEQYF. The CDR3 DNA is TGTGCCAGTAGCCATGGACTAGCGGGGGGCCACGAGCAGTACTTC.

In regard to this clonotype: At one end the junction does not follow the germline gene, possibly because of a read error. V is TRBV11-2 and J is TRBJ2-6, with TRBD1 as a possible D gene (5 bases). This CDR3 spans 17 amino acids. Germline V CDR1 and CDR2: SGHAT, FQNNGV. CDR3: CTSSPNLKGSGANVPTF. The CDR3 DNA is TGCACCAGCAGCCCGAACTTGAAGGGCTCTGGGGCCAACGTCCCGACTTTC.

The chain joins TRBV29-1 to TRBJ2-2, with D perhaps matching TRBD2 (7 bases). The CDR3 is made up of 15 amino acids. V was clipped by 1 base and J by 6 bases, with 15 bases between them. Germline V gene lookup returns CDR1 SQVTM and CDR2 ANQGSEA. This CDR3 is CSVEGRGGMPGELFF. The DNA for the CDR3 is TGCAGCGTTGAAGGAAGGGGGGGTATGCCCGGGGAGCTGTTTTTT.

As for this clonotype: Since a much larger clone is just one base distant, this may be a read error. No conserved phenylalanine or tryptophan is present at the end of the CDR3, so a read error is the likely explanation. The chain carries TRBV30 and TRBJ2-7; a possible D gene is TRBD2 (6 bases). V lost 1 base and J 3 bases, leaving 7 bases between the germline ends. The CDR3 is 12 amino acids. Germline CDR1 is GTSNPN and CDR2 is SVGIG (reference sequence). The CDR3 reads CAWSGSGYEQYL. The DNA of the CDR3 is TGTGCCTGGAGTGGTAGCGGCTACGAGCAGTACCTC.